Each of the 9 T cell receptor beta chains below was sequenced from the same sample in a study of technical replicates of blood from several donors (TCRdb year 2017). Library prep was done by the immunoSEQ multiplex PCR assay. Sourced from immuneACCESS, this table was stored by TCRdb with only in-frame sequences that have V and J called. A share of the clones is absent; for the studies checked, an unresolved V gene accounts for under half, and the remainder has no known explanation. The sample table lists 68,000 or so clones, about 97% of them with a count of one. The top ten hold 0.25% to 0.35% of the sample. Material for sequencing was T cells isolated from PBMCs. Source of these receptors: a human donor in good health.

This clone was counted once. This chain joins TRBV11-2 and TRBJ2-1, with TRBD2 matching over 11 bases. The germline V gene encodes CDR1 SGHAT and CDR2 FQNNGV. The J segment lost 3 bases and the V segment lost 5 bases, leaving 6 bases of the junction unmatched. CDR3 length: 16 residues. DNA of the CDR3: TGTGCCAGCAGCCAGGGACTAGCGGTATACTACAATGAGCAGTTCTTC. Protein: CASSQGLAVYYNEQFF. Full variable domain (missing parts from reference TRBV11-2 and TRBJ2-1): EAGVAQSPRYKIIEKRQSVAFWCNPISGHATLYWYQQILGQGPKLLIQFQNNGVVDDSQLPKDRFSAERLKGVDSTLKIQPAKLEDSAVYLCASSQGLAVYYNEQFFGPGTRLTVL.

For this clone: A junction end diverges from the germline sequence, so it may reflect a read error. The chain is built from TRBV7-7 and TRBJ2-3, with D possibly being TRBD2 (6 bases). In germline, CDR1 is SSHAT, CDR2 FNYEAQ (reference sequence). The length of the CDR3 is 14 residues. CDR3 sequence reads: CASSLGTLTDTQYF. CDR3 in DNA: TGTGCTAGCAGCTTAGGGACTTTGACAGATACGCAGTATTTT.

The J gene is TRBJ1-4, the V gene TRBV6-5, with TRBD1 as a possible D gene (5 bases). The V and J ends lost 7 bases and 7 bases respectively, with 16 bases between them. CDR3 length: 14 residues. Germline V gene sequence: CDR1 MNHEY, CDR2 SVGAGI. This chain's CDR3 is CASKDGRRGEKLFF. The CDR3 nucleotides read TGTGCCAGCAAAGACGGCAGGAGGGGTGAAAAACTGTTTTTT.

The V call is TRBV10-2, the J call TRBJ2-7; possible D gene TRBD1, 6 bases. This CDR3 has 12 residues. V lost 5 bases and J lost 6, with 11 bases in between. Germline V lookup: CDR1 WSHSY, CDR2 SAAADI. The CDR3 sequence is CASSPETGEQYF. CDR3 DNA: TGCGCCAGCAGTCCAGAGACAGGCGAGCAGTACTTC.

The CDR3 region is CASSYPQGGSTDTQYF. DNA of the CDR3: TGTGCCAGCAGCTACCCACAGGGTGGGAGCACAGATACGCAGTATTTT. The rearrangement joins TRBV5-4 to TRBJ2-3; D is possibly TRBD1 (6 bases). V shed 3 bases and J shed 0 bases, with 14 bases lying between them. The CDR3 totals 16 residues. From germline, CDR1 is SGHNT and CDR2 YYREEE (reference sequence).

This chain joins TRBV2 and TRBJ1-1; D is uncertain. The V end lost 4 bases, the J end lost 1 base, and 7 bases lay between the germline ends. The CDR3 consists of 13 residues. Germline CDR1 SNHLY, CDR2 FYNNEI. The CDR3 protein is CASSVRGNTEAFF. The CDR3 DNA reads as TGTGCCAGCAGTGTACGGGGGAACACTGAAGCTTTCTTT.

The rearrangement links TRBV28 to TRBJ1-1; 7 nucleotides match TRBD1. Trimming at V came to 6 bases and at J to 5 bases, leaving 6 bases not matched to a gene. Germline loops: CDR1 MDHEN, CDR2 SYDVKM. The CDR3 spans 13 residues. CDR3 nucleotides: TGTGCCAGCAGCCGACAGGGCGAAACTGAAGCTTTCTTT. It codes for CASSRQGETEAFF.

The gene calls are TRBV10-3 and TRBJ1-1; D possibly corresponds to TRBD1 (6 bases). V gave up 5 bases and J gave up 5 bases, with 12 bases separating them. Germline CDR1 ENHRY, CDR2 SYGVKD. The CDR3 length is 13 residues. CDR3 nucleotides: TGTGCCATCAGTACAGGGCTAGTGACTGAAGCTTTCTTT. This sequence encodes CAISTGLVTEAFF.

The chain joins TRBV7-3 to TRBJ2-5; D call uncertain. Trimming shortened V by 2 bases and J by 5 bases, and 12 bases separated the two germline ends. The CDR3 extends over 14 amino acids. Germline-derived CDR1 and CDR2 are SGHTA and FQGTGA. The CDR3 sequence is CASSLVPSQETQYF. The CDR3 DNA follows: TGTGCCAGCAGCTTAGTACCCTCCCAGGAGACCCAGTACTTC. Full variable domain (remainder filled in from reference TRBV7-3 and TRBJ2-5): GAGVSQTPSNKVTEKGKYVELRCDPISGHTALYWYRQSLGQGPEFLIYFQGTGAADDSGLPNDRFFAVRPEGSVSTLKIQRTERGDSAVYLCASSLVPSQETQYFGPGTRLLVL.